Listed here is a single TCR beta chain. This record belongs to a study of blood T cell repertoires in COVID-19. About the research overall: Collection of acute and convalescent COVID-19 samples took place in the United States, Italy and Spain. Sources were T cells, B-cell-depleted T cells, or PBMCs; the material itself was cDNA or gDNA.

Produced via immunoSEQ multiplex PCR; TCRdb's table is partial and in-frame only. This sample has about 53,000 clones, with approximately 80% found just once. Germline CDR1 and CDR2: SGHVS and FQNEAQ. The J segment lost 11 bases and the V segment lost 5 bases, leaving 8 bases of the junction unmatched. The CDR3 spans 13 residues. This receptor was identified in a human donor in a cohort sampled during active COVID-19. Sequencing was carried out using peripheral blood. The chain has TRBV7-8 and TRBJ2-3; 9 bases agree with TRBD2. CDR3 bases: TGTGCCAGCAGCGCCCTACTAGCGGGCAAGCAGTATTTT. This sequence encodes CASSALLAGKQYF. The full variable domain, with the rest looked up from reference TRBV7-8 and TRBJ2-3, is GAGVSQSPRYKVAKRGQDVALRCDPISGHVSLFWYQQALGQGPEFLTYFQNEAQLDKSGLPSDRFFAERPEGSVSTLKIQRTQQEDSAVYLCASSALLAGKQYFGPGTRLTVL.